Presented here are 25 T cell receptor beta chains from one specimen sequenced in a study of T cells after yellow fever vaccination. TCRdb re-derived calls from the 5' RACE reads in MiXCR, one entry per CDR3 protein. The repertoire has roughly 140,000 distinct CDR3 sequences, roughly 8% of them found once; the top ten carry approximately 0.67%. The sample here was CD4+ T cells sorted from PBMCs, taken 5 days after the yellow fever booster vaccination. The receptors were sampled from a young man who received the YFV17D yellow fever vaccine.

This clonotype was seen at least ten times. The rearrangement joins TRBV12-3 or TRBV12-4 to TRBJ2-5; the match to TRBD1 covers 8 bases. The CDR3 totals 15 residues. After removal of 4 bases from V and 4 bases from J, the junction contained 8 bases not matched to a gene. CDR3 sequence reads: CASSSPGQALETQYF. The CDR3 DNA reads as TGTGCCAGCAGTTCCCCGGGACAGGCTCTAGAGACCCAGTACTTC.

This clonotype came up many times. CDR3 residues: CASSVSGREADTQYF. The CDR3 coding sequence is TGTGCCAGCAGCGTAAGCGGGAGGGAGGCAGATACGCAGTATTTT. The chain couples TRBV9 to TRBJ2-3, with 10 bases that match TRBD2. The CDR3 length is 15 residues. Germline values: CDR1 SGDLS, CDR2 YYNGEE. The J segment lost 4 bases and the V segment lost 1 base, leaving 3 bases of the junction unmatched.

This clonotype was seen repeatedly, ten times or more. This sequence joins TRBV21-1 and TRBJ2-3. TRBV21-1 is reported as a pseudogene. This CDR3 is built from 14 residues. Here the CDR3 reads CASSKADVTDTQYF. The CDR3 bases are TGTGCCAGCAGCAAAGCCGACGTCACAGATACGCAGTATTTT.

As concerns this clonotype: Possible read error: a much larger clone is one base away. The rearrangement links TRBV4-2 to TRBJ2-1; TRBD2 agrees at 12 bases. CDR1 LGHNA and CDR2 YNFKEQ come from the germline V gene. The CDR3 is 17 amino acids. CDR3 coding DNA: TGTGCCAGCAGCCCGGATAAACTAGCGGGAGGATTCAATGAGCAGCTCTTC. It is translated as CASSPDKLAGGFNEQLF.

In its sample, this clonotype was seen many times. This chain joins TRBV12-3 or TRBV12-4 and TRBJ2-7; 9 bases are shared with TRBD1. This CDR3 comprises 15 residues. The junction had 7 bases not matched to a gene; V was cut back by 6 bases and J by 1 base. In nucleotides, the CDR3 is TGTGCCAGCAGCTCCCGGGACAGGGAATCCTACGAGCAGTACTTC. Translating it yields CASSSRDRESYEQYF.

This clonotype has more than one count but fewer than ten. The genes are TRBV19 and TRBJ2-1, with 11 positions matching TRBD1. Trimming at V came to 7 bases and at J to 4 bases, leaving 6 bases not matched to a gene. This CDR3 spans 15 amino acids. Germline-derived CDR1 and CDR2 are LNHDA and SQIVND (reference sequence). The CDR3 DNA sequence: TGTGCCAGTACCCAGGGACAGGGGGTGTACAATGAGCAGTTCTTC. Protein product: CASTQGQGVYNEQFF.

This clonotype was observed at least ten times. This chain joins TRBV28 and TRBJ2-3; 10 bases match TRBD1. CDR3 size: 15 residues. The germline V gene encodes CDR1 MDHEN and CDR2 SYDVKM. Trimming at V came to 5 bases and at J to 4 bases, leaving 6 bases not matched to a gene. The CDR3 nucleotides read TGTGCCAGCAGTCCTGCGGGACAGGGGCCAGATACGCAGTATTTT. Residues: CASSPAGQGPDTQYF.

This clonotype has ten or more counts. This chain uses TRBV20-1 with TRBJ2-7; 10 bases are shared with TRBD1. Germline CDR1 DFQATT, CDR2 SNEGSKA (reference sequence). This CDR3 has 12 residues. The V gene end was trimmed by 5 bases and the J gene end by 6 bases; junction bases not matched to a gene: 4. CDR3 protein: CSALTGGGEQYF. Written as DNA, the CDR3 is TGCAGTGCTCTGACAGGGGGCGGCGAGCAGTACTTC.

This clonotype was seen ten or more times. The V gene is TRBV20-1, the J gene TRBJ2-1, with a weak D call TRBD2 (7 bases). There are 15 residues in the CDR3. V lost 6 bases and J lost 8, with 23 bases in between. CDR1 and CDR2 (germline): DFQATT, SNEGSKA (reference sequence). The CDR3 loop is CSASDPARGRDEQFF. The CDR3 bases are TGCAGTGCGTCGGACCCGGCGCGGGGGCGCGATGAGCAGTTCTTC.

This clonotype was counted many times. This chain's CDR3 is CASSFYIPPGSPLHF. In DNA, the CDR3 is TGTGCCAGCAGTTTTTATATACCGCCGGGTTCACCCCTCCACTTT. The rearrangement links TRBV27 to TRBJ1-6; no clear D. Germline V gene lookup returns CDR1 MNHEY and CDR2 SMNVEV (reference sequence). The CDR3 totals 15 residues. V was clipped by 3 bases and J by 9 bases, with 15 bases between them.

This clonotype was picked up many times. J is TRBJ2-1 and V is TRBV12-3 or TRBV12-4; D may be TRBD1 (5 bases). This CDR3 spans 15 amino acids. Trimming cost V 6 bases and J 4 bases, with 16 bases left between them. In DNA form, the CDR3 reads TGTGCCAGCAGCGATCCCATTGGGGCTTACAATGAGCAGTTCTTC. Amino acid sequence: CASSDPIGAYNEQFF.

Ten or more counts support this clonotype. The chain is built from TRBV20-1 and TRBJ2-2, with TRBD1 matching over 8 bases. Germline-derived CDR1 and CDR2 are DFQATT and SNEGSKA (reference sequence). This CDR3 contains 14 residues. V gave up 6 bases and J gave up 4 bases; unmatched junction bases: 7. DNA for the CDR3: TGCAGTGCGACGACAGGGGCGATCACCGGGGAGCTGTTTTTT. This codes for CSATTGAITGELFF.

This clonotype was observed once. V is TRBV5-1 and J is TRBJ2-1, with unresolved D. CDR3 length: 11 residues. Germline V gives CDR1 SGHRS, CDR2 YFSETQ. Deletions cut 0 bases from V and 9 bases from J, with 4 bases between. The DNA of the CDR3 is TGCGCCAGCAGCTTGGCCACTGAGCAGTTCTTC. This sequence encodes CASSLATEQFF.

This clonotype was seen many times. The V and J genes are TRBV5-1 and TRBJ2-3; 10 bases line up with TRBD2. The CDR3 contains 16 residues. With 5 bases clipped from V and 2 bases from J, the junction kept 8 bases outside the gene matches. CDR1 is SGHRS and CDR2 is YFSETQ in the germline V gene. The CDR3 nucleotides read TGCGCCAGCAGAGACCGGACTAGCGGCTACACAGATACGCAGTATTTT. Its protein product is CASRDRTSGYTDTQYF.

About this clonotype itself: Being one base from a much bigger clone, this may be a read error. The rearrangement joins TRBV19 to TRBJ2-5; 10 nucleotides align to TRBD2. The germline CDR1 and CDR2 sequences are LNHDA and SQIVND (reference sequence). The CDR3 totals 13 residues. V gave up 4 bases and J gave up 7 bases; unmatched junction bases: 3. The CDR3 reads CASSTLAGGTQYF. CDR3 bases: TGTGCCAGTAGTACCTTAGCGGGGGGGACCCAGTACTTC.

This clonotype was recorded many times. The genes are TRBV25-1 and TRBJ1-1, with D possibly being TRBD1 (6 bases). The V and J ends lost 6 bases and 7 bases respectively, with 15 bases between them. The germline gives CDR1 MGHDK, CDR2 SYGVNS. The CDR3 loop spans 13 amino acids. CDR3 coding DNA: TGTGCCAGCAGCAAGTCAACAGGGTTTGAAGCTTTCTTT. Translating gives CASSKSTGFEAFF.

This clonotype was counted at least ten times. The chain combines TRBV24-1 with TRBJ2-2, with TRBD1 matching 9 bases. The CDR3 consists of 15 residues. Trimming cost V 4 bases and J 5 bases; bases outside gene matches: 4. CDR1 KGHDR and CDR2 SFDVKD come from the germline V gene. CDR3 coding DNA: TGTGCCACCAGTGACGGGACAGGGTTAACCGGGGAGCTGTTTTTT. Protein sequence: CATSDGTGLTGELFF.

This clonotype was recorded at least ten times. The chain couples TRBV10-3 to TRBJ2-7, with D perhaps matching TRBD1 or TRBD2 (5 bases each). CDR3 length: 16 amino acids. Trimming pared 4 bases from V and 7 bases from J, leaving 23 bases between. The germline V gene has CDR1 ENHRY and CDR2 SYGVKD. Here the CDR3 reads CAISVNPGRVSREQYF. The CDR3 region has the DNA TGTGCCATCAGTGTAAATCCGGGGCGGGTATCTAGAGAGCAGTACTTC.

This clonotype was recorded many times. This chain connects TRBV29-1 to TRBJ2-2; 11 nucleotides match TRBD2. Germline CDR1 is SQVTM and CDR2 is ANQGSEA. CDR3 length: 14 residues. With V trimmed by 6 bases and J by 7 bases, 7 bases remained unmatched. The CDR3, as DNA: TGCAGCGTGACTAGCGGGGTTTTTCTCGGGGAGCTGTTTTTT. It specifies CSVTSGVFLGELFF.

This clonotype has a count of ten or more. The chain employs TRBV5-1 and TRBJ2-5; D is uncertain. CDR3 length: 14 residues. The V end was cut by 4 bases, the J end by 1 base, with 11 bases between. Germline CDR1 SGHRS, CDR2 YFSETQ. CDR3 nucleotides: TGCGCCAGCAGCCCCGGTCCCGCCCAAGAGACCCAGTACTTC. Its translation is CASSPGPAQETQYF.

This clonotype has only a few counts. V and J are TRBV18 and TRBJ2-7, with D possibly being TRBD2 (5 bases). CDR1 and CDR2 from the germline V gene are KGHSH and LQKENI. This CDR3 has 13 residues. V was clipped by 2 bases and J by 6 bases, with 11 bases between them. CDR3 in amino acids: CASSPTRGLEQYF. In nucleotides, the CDR3 is TGTGCCAGCTCACCAACCCGAGGGCTCGAGCAGTACTTC.

This clonotype was detected ten times or more. The J gene is TRBJ1-2, the V gene TRBV28; D is ambiguous. The germline V and J ends were trimmed by 4 bases and 8 bases, with 11 bases remaining between them. The CDR3 extends over 12 amino acids. The V gene's germline CDR1 is MDHEN and CDR2 SYDVKM. CDR3 protein: CASSSPPGGYTF. The CDR3 coding sequence is TGTGCCAGCAGTTCCCCTCCCGGGGGCTACACCTTC.

The table lists this clonotype with a few counts. The chain couples TRBV6-2 or TRBV6-3 to TRBJ2-2, with D hard to call. The CDR3 spans 13 residues. CDR1 MNHEY and CDR2 SVGEGT come from the germline V gene. V was pared by 2 bases and J by 7 bases, with 8 bases between. The CDR3 DNA sequence: TGTGCCAGCAGTTACGGCCCGGTCGGGGAGCTGTTTTTT. It is translated as CASSYGPVGELFF.

This clonotype was counted many times. This chain connects TRBV7-8 to TRBJ2-1, with D perhaps TRBD1 (5 bases). This CDR3 has 13 amino acids. Germline-derived CDR1 and CDR2 are SGHVS and FQNEAQ. The V end lost 1 base, the J end lost 10 bases, and 11 bases lay between the germline ends. The CDR3, as DNA: TGTGCCAGCAGCTTAGTTATTGGGGCAGAGCAGTTCTTC. This codes for CASSLVIGAEQFF.

This clonotype was recorded many times. The V and J genes are TRBV6-1 and TRBJ1-6; D is possibly TRBD1 (5 bases). Germline V gene data show CDR1 as MNHNS and CDR2 as SASEGT. The V end lost 7 bases, the J end lost 9 bases, and 16 bases lay between the germline ends. The CDR3 is 14 amino acids. The CDR3 sequence: CASTRDSFGSPLHF. The CDR3 bases are TGTGCCAGCACTCGAGACAGCTTCGGTTCACCCCTCCACTTT.